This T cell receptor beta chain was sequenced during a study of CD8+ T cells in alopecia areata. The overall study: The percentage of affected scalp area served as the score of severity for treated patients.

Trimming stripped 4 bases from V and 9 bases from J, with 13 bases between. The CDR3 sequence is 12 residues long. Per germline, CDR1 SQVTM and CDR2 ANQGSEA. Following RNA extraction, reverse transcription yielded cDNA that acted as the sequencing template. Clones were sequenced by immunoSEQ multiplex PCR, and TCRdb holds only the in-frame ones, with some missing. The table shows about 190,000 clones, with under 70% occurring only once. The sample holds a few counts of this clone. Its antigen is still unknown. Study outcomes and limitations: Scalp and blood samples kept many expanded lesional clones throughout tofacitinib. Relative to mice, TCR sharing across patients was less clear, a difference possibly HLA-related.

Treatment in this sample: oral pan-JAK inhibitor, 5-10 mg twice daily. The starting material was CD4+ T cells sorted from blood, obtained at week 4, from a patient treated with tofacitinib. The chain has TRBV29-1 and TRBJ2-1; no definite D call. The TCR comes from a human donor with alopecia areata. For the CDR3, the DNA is TGCAGCGTTGGGTTAGGCGCAAGTGAGCAGTTCTTC. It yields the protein CSVGLGASEQFF.